This is a list of T cell receptor beta chains from one sample in a study of T cells in localized non-small cell lung cancer. Libraries were prepared by immunoSEQ multiplex PCR; TCRdb keeps only in-frame clonotypes and omits some of them. The table records about 31,000 clones, 90% to 95% of them present only once. Sequenced here: peripheral blood, sampled before any cancer treatment. These receptors were obtained from a woman aged 35 to 69 with stage I lung adenocarcinoma. The CDR3 runs from the conserved cysteine through the conserved F or W. A D gene is named only where the DNA matches it firmly. Not every row has a clone size; where given, it reads once, few, many or a size class.

D,size,J,V,DNA,CDR3
TRBD1,NA,TRBJ1-2,TRBV5-5,TGTGCCAGCAGCTTTTTAGTGGGGACAGAGAATGGCTACACCTTC,CASSFLVGTENGYTF
NA,once,TRBJ2-1,TRBV4-3,TGCGCCAGCAGCCAAGAATCGGGGACGTCGTACAATGAGCAGTTCTTC,CASSQESGTSYNEQFF
TRBD2,NA,TRBJ2-7,TRBV2,TGTGCCAGCAGTACCCCACCCCTAGCGGATTTCTCCTACGAGCAGTACTTC,CASSTPPLADFSYEQYF
NA,NA,TRBJ1-2,TRBV7-2,TGTGCCAGCAGACCTAGTGAGAACTATGGCTACACCTTC,CASRPSENYGYTF
TRBD1,NA,TRBJ1-6,TRBV28,TGTGCCAGCAGAGCCGGGACAGGGTATGTCGCCCTCCACTTT,CASRAGTGYVALHF
NA,NA,TRBJ1-5,TRBV5-5,TGTGCCAGCAGCTTGTTTTTTATGAATCAGCCCCAGCATTTT,CASSLFFMNQPQHF
TRBD2,NA,TRBJ2-1,TRBV7-9,TGTGCCAGCAGCAAACCGGGGGGGAAGTACAATGAGCAGTTCTTC,CASSKPGGKYNEQFF
NA,NA,TRBJ1-3,TRBV7-9,TGTGCCAGCAGCCCTAGGTGGGACTCTGGAAACACCATATATTTT,CASSPRWDSGNTIYF
NA,NA,TRBJ1-2,TRBV18,TGTGCCAGCTCACCGTTTTGGGACCCCAACTCCAATTATGGCTACACCTTC,CASSPFWDPNSNYGYTF
NA,NA,TRBJ1-4,TRBV29-1,TGCAGCGTCCGCCGTGGGTTCGATGGAAAACTGTTTTTT,CSVRRGFDGKLFF
TRBD2,NA,TRBJ2-3,TRBV7-2,TGTGCCAGCAGCCTAGGACTAGCAGATACGCAGTATTTT,CASSLGLADTQYF
NA,NA,TRBJ1-2,TRBV11-2,TGTGCCAGCAGCCCGGGGGTAAGGGGCTACACCTTC,CASSPGVRGYTF
TRBD2,NA,TRBJ2-1,TRBV6-5,TGTGCCAGCAGTCTCGTTACAGCGGGAAGGGGTGAGCAGTTCTTC,CASSLVTAGRGEQFF
TRBD2,NA,TRBJ2-3,TRBV6-1,TGTGCCAGCAGTGATCGCGAACTAGCGAGCAAGACGCAGTATTTT,CASSDRELASKTQYF
TRBD2,NA,TRBJ2-1,TRBV18,TGTGCCAGCTCTCGTATTGGCGGGAGCGTCAAAGGAGTCTTC,CASSRIGGSVKGVF
TRBD1,NA,TRBJ1-2,TRBV7-2,TGTGCCAGCAGCCCCGGGACAGGGTATGGTGGCTACACCTTC,CASSPGTGYGGYTF
NA,NA,TRBJ1-5,TRBV7-8,TGTGCCAGCAGCTGGCAACGACAGGGCAATCAGCCCCAGCATTTT,CASSWQRQGNQPQHF
TRBD1,NA,TRBJ1-2,TRBV7-9,TGTGCCAGCAGCGGTCGGACAGGGGGCGCCTATGGCTACACCTTC,CASSGRTGGAYGYTF
TRBD1,NA,TRBJ1-5,TRBV29-1,TGCAGCGTTCTCCGGGACAGGGATTATCAGCCCCAGCATTTT,CSVLRDRDYQPQHF
NA,NA,TRBJ1-1,TRBV6-5,TGTGCCAGCAGCCGCGAACTCCGGCTGGGTGAAGCTTTCTTT,CASSRELRLGEAFF
NA,NA,TRBJ2-1,TRBV7-2,TGTGCCAGCAGCTCCCACCAAGGACCCTACAATGAGCAGTTCTTC,CASSSHQGPYNEQFF
TRBD1,once,TRBJ1-2,TRBV7-4,TGTGCCAGCAGCTCCAGGACAGGGTTCCACCGCTATGGCTACACCTTC,CASSSRTGFHRYGYTF
NA,NA,TRBJ2-7,TRBV14,TGTGCCAGCAGCCAAGATAACAGTCGGGAGCAGTACTTC,CASSQDNSREQYF
NA,NA,TRBJ2-1,TRBV5-1,TGCGCCAGCAGCGATCAAATAGGGAGTGAGCAGTTCTTC,CASSDQIGSEQFF
NA,NA,TRBJ1-1,TRBV7-9,TGTGCCAGCAGCTTAGTAGCTGAAGCTTTCTTT,CASSLVAEAFF
TRBD1,NA,TRBJ2-7,TRBV7-9,TGTGCCAGCAGCATAAGGACAGGGGGGTACGAGCAGTACTTC,CASSIRTGGYEQYF
NA,NA,TRBJ1-2,TRBV5-4,TGTGCCAGCAGCTTGGACAGAGACTATGGCTACACCTTC,CASSLDRDYGYTF
TRBD1,NA,TRBJ1-1,TRBV27,TGTGCCAGCAGAGGACTATCAGGGGGCACTGAAGCTTTCTTT,CASRGLSGGTEAFF
NA,NA,TRBJ1-1,TRBV6-6,TGTGCCAGCACCCCGAGTCTAAACACTGAAGCTTTCTTT,CASTPSLNTEAFF
TRBD2,few,TRBJ2-1,TRBV19,TGTGCCAGTAGCCAGACTAGCGGGAGTTTGGATGAGCAGTTCTTC,CASSQTSGSLDEQFF
TRBD1,NA,TRBJ1-6,TRBV6-6,TGTGCCAGCAGTACTAGGGGGACAGGGCTTTCACCCCTCCACTTT,CASSTRGTGLSPLHF
NA,NA,TRBJ2-3,TRBV18,TGTGCCAGCTCCGCTCAGGGTCCAGGGACAGATACGCAGTATTTT,CASSAQGPGTDTQYF
NA,once,TRBJ1-5,TRBV5-8,TGTGCCAGCAGCTTGGGGAGAATGCAGCCCCAGCATTTT,CASSLGRMQPQHF
TRBD2,NA,TRBJ2-5,TRBV11-2,TGTGCCAGCAGCTCTTTAGCGGGAGGAGTTCGGCAAGAGACCCAGTACTTC,CASSSLAGGVRQETQYF
TRBD2,NA,TRBJ2-7,TRBV29-1,TGCAGCGTTGAGGGGACTAGCGGGATCTCCTACGAGCAGTACTTC,CSVEGTSGISYEQYF
TRBD2,NA,TRBJ2-7,TRBV7-9,TGTGCCAGCAGCGCAAGAAAGCTAGGGACTAGGTCCTACGAGCAGTACTTC,CASSARKLGTRSYEQYF
NA,NA,TRBJ2-1,TRBV10-1,TGCGCCAGCAGTGGGCAGGGGAATGAGCAGTTCTTC,CASSGQGNEQFF
NA,NA,TRBJ2-1,TRBV11-2,TGTGCCAGCAGCTTAAGAGTAAACGGGAGACGATACAATGAGCAGTTCTTC,CASSLRVNGRRYNEQFF
NA,NA,TRBJ1-1,TRBV29-1,TGCAGCGTTGATTCAGGGTACCTAGGGGCTTTCTTT,CSVDSGYLGAFF
NA,NA,TRBJ1-5,TRBV10-3,TGTGCCATCAGCTCGGGACAACGCAATCAGCCCCAGCATTTT,CAISSGQRNQPQHF
NA,NA,TRBJ1-2,TRBV6-5,TGTGCCAGCAGTTACTCGTCAGCTAACTATGGCTACACCTTC,CASSYSSANYGYTF
TRBD2,NA,TRBJ2-1,TRBV7-6,TGTGCCAGCAGTTATCCGGGGGGACGGCTGGGGCAGTTCTTC,CASSYPGGRLGQFF
TRBD2,NA,TRBJ2-1,TRBV7-2,TGTGCCAGCAGCTTCACGACTAGCGGATACAATGAGCAGTTCTTC,CASSFTTSGYNEQFF
NA,NA,TRBJ2-6,TRBV6-1,TGTGCCAGCAGTGAAGCGCAGGGCCTAGGGTCTGGGGCCAACGTCCTGACTTTC,CASSEAQGLGSGANVLTF
TRBD2,NA,TRBJ2-2,TRBV7-8,TGTGCCAGCAGCTTACTAGCGGGAGGACACGGGGAGCTGTTTTTT,CASSLLAGGHGELFF
NA,NA,TRBJ2-7,TRBV19,TGTGCCAGTACTAGACAACACCCGGGGGCCTACGAGCAGTACTTC,CASTRQHPGAYEQYF
NA,NA,TRBJ1-1,TRBV19,TGTGCCAGTAGTATAGATAGGAGGTGGAGCACTGAAGCTTTCTTT,CASSIDRRWSTEAFF
TRBD1,NA,TRBJ2-7,TRBV6-5,TGTGCCAGCAGTTCCGGCTCGGGACAGGTCTCCTACGAGCAGTACTTC,CASSSGSGQVSYEQYF
TRBD1,NA,TRBJ1-1,TRBV11-2,TGTGCCAGCAGCCTGCGCCGACAGGGATTGCTGCGGAACACTGAAGCTTTCTTT,CASSLRRQGLLRNTEAFF
NA,NA,TRBJ2-5,TRBV9,TGTGCCAGCAGCGTAGATTTAGGGCTCGGCCAAGAGACCCAGTACTTC,CASSVDLGLGQETQYF
NA,NA,TRBJ2-2,TRBV6-6,TGTGCCAGCAGTTACTCGACCGGCGGGGAGCTGTTTTTT,CASSYSTGGELFF
TRBD1,once,TRBJ1-2,TRBV23-1,TGCGCCACCAGGGCCGGGACAGATTTTTATGGCTACACCTTC,CATRAGTDFYGYTF
NA,NA,TRBJ2-3,TRBV7-6,TGTGCCAGCAGAACGAATCCAGATACGCAGTATTTT,CASRTNPDTQYF
TRBD1,NA,TRBJ1-2,TRBV27,TGTGCCAGCAGTCCGGTGGGGACAGGGGTGCTCTATGGCTACACCTTC,CASSPVGTGVLYGYTF
TRBD2,NA,TRBJ2-1,TRBV5-4,TGTGCCAGCAGCTTGTTTGCGGGGGGAAACTACAATGAGCAGTTCTTC,CASSLFAGGNYNEQFF
TRBD1,NA,TRBJ2-1,TRBV6-5,TGTGCCAGCAGAAGTGGACAGGGGAGGTACAATGAGCAGTTCTTC,CASRSGQGRYNEQFF
NA,once,TRBJ1-1,TRBV5-1,TGCGCCAGCAGCTTGACAGGGAACACTGAAGCTTTCTTT,CASSLTGNTEAFF
NA,NA,TRBJ2-3,TRBV10-1,TGCGCCACAGGACAGAGCACAGATACGCAGTATTTT,CATGQSTDTQYF
TRBD1,NA,TRBJ2-1,TRBV11-3,TGTGCCAGCAGCTTAAGACAGGGGTCCTACAATGAGCAGTTCTTC,CASSLRQGSYNEQFF
TRBD1,NA,TRBJ2-5,TRBV7-6,TGTGCCAGCAGCCCTACAGGGGGCCGTTGGGAGACCCAGTACTTC,CASSPTGGRWETQYF